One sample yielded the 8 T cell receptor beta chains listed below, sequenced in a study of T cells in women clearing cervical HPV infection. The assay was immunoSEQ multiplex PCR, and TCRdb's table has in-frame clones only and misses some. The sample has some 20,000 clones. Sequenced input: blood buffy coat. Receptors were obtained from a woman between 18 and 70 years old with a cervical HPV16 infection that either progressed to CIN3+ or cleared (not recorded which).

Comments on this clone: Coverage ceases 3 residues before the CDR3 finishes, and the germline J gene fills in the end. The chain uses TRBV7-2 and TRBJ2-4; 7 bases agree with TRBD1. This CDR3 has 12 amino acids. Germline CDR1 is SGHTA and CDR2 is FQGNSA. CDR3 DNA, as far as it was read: TGTGCCAGCAGCTCGACAGGGTACGGT. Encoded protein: CASSSTGYG. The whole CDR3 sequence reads CASSSTGYGQYF.

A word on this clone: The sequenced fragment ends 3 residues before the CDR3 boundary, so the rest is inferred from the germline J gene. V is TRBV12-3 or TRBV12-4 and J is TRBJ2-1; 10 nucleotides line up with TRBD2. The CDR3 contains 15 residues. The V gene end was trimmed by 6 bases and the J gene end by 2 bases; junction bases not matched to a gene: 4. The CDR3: CASSYLAGAYNEQFF. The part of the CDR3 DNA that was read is TGTGCCAGCAGCTACCTAGCGGGAGCCTACAATGAG.

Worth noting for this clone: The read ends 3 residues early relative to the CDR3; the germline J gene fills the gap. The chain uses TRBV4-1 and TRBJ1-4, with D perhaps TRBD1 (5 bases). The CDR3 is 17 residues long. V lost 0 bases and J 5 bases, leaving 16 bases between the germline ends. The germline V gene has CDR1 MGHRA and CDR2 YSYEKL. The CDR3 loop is CASSQDSGTTGNEKLFF. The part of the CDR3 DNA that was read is TGCGCCAGCAGCCAAGATTCGGGGACTACGGGGAATGAAAAA.

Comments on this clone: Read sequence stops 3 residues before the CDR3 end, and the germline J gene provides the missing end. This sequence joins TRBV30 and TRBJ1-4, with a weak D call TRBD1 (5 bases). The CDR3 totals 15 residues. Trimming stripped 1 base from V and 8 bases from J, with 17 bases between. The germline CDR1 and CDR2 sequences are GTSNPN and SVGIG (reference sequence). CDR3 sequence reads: CAWSAKDYRGEKLFF. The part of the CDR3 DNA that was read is TGTGCCTGGAGTGCCAAGGACTACCGGGGCGAAAAA.

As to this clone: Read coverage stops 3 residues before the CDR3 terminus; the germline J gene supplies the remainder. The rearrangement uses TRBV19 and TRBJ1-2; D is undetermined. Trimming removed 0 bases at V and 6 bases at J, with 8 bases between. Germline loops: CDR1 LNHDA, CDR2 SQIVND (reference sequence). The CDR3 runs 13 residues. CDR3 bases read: TGTGCCAGTAGTATAGATACGAGGGATGGC. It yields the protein CASSIDTRDG. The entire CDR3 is CASSIDTRDGYTF.

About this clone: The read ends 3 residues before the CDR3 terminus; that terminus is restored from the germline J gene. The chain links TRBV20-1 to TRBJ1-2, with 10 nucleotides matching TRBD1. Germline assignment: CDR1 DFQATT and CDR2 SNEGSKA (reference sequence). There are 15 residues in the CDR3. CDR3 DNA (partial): TGCAGTGCCAGGGACAGGGGTACCCTATTGTTCGGC. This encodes CSARDRGTLLFG. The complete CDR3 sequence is CSARDRGTLLFGYTF.

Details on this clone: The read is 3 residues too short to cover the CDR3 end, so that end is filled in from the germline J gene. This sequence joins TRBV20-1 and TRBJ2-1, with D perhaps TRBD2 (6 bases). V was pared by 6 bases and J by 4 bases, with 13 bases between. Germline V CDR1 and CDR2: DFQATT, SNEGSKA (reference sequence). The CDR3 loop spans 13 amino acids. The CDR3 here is CSAPRAGYNEQFF. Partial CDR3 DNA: TGCAGTGCCCCTCGCGCGGGGTACAATGAG.

CDR3 protein: CSVVIGQGRGEQFF. The part of the CDR3 DNA that was read is TGCAGCGTTGTAATAGGACAGGGGAGGGGTGAG. The J gene is TRBJ2-1, the V gene TRBV29-1, with 9 nucleotides matching TRBD1. The read terminates 3 residues before the CDR3 end, so the remaining end is supplied by the germline J gene. J was trimmed by 9 bases and V by 4 bases; bases with no gene match: 10. The V gene's germline CDR1 is SQVTM and CDR2 ANQGSEA. CDR3 length: 14 residues.